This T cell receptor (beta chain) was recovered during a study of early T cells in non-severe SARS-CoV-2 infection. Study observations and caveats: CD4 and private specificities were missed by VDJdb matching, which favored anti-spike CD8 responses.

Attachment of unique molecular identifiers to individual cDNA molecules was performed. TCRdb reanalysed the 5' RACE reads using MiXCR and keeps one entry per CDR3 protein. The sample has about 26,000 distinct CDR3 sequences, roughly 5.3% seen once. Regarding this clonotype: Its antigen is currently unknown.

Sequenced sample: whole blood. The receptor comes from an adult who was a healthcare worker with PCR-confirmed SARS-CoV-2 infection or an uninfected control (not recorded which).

DNA for the CDR3: TGTGCCAGCAGCCAAGATCGACCCGATCCTATGAACACTGAAGCTTTCTTT. Translation gives CASSQDRPDPMNTEAFF. The rearrangement links TRBV4-2 to TRBJ1-1; no reliable D call. The CDR3 sequence is 17 residues long. CDR1 is LGHNA and CDR2 is YNFKEQ in the germline V gene. Trimming shortened V by 0 bases and J by 0 bases, and 14 bases separated the two germline ends.